What follows describes a single T cell receptor (beta chain). The germline V gene has CDR1 LGHDT and CDR2 YNNKEL (reference sequence). Trimming pared 5 bases from V and 1 base from J, leaving 9 bases between. The CDR3 runs to 14 residues. Repertoires were generated with immunoSEQ multiplex PCR, while TCRdb's copy carries only in-frame clones and drops some. The top ten hold about 7.4% of the sample, which has about 80,000 clones, around nine tenths seen once. The sample belongs to a study of control samples from healthy donors and cancer patients. Sequences were obtained from blood. This sequence joins TRBV3-1 (or the pseudogene TRBV3-2) and TRBJ1-5; D ambiguous. The sequence came from a woman in her sixties in good health. The CDR3 DNA sequence: TGTGCCAGCAGCTCCAGTGGAAGCAATCAGCCCCAGCATTTT. The encoded protein is CASSSSGSNQPQHF.